The 19 T cell receptor beta chains presented below share a single source sample, sequenced in a study of blood T cell repertoires in COVID-19. Assay used: immunoSEQ multiplex PCR; TCRdb lists only in-frame clones, some missing. The sample shows roughly 170,000 clones, more than 65% of them seen only once. Specimen: peripheral blood. The receptor source for this set is a woman aged 55-70 years with COVID-19, enrolled during active disease.

The chain uses TRBV19 and TRBJ1-1; weak D call: TRBD1 (6 bases). V lost 6 bases to trimming and J lost 2 bases, with 13 bases between them. The length of the CDR3 is 14 residues. Germline-derived CDR1 and CDR2 are LNHDA and SQIVND (reference sequence). This CDR3 is CASSQTGTNTEAFF. CDR3 DNA sequence: TGTGCCAGTAGCCAAACCGGGACAAACACTGAAGCTTTCTTT.

The V call is TRBV6-5, the J call TRBJ2-1; 9 positions match TRBD1. The length of the CDR3 is 12 residues. V shed 4 bases, J shed 8 bases, and the junction held 0 bases outside the gene matches. Germline V CDR1 and CDR2: MNHEY, SVGAGI. CDR3 in DNA: TGTGCCAGCAGTTGGACAGGGGATGAGCAGTTCTTC. Amino acid sequence: CASSWTGDEQFF.

This clone has just one count. The chain uses TRBV28 and TRBJ2-2, with a weak D call TRBD1 (5 bases). Germline values: CDR1 MDHEN, CDR2 SYDVKM. V shed 2 bases and J shed 7 bases, with 23 bases lying between them. This CDR3 spans 18 amino acids. DNA for the CDR3: TGTGCCAGCAGTTTACAGGGTGACATTGGAATTGGGCGCGGGGAGCTGTTTTTT. Translating gives CASSLQGDIGIGRGELFF.

This chain uses TRBV28 with TRBJ2-1; 10 bases match TRBD2. Trimming removed 6 bases from V and 4 bases from J; junction bases left unmatched: 6. CDR1 MDHEN and CDR2 SYDVKM come from the germline V gene. The CDR3 loop spans 15 amino acids. The CDR3 bases are TGTGCCAGCAGACCCTCTAGCGGGAGTTACAATGAGCAGTTCTTC. Encoded protein: CASRPSSGSYNEQFF.

J is TRBJ1-1 and V is TRBV7-6; a weak D match, TRBD1 (5 bases). This CDR3 is built from 18 residues. Trimming removed 2 bases at V and 4 bases at J, with 23 bases between. Germline values: CDR1 SGHVS, CDR2 FNYEAQ. The CDR3 DNA is TGTGCCAGCAGCTTATCGGCCAGGGAAGGGTGGGGAGGCACTGAAGCTTTCTTT. Its translation: CASSLSAREGWGGTEAFF.

The chain uses TRBV18 and TRBJ2-3; TRBD2 matches 8 bases. Looked up from germline, CDR1 is KGHSH and CDR2 is LQKENI. Losses at the gene ends were 2 bases for V and 5 bases for J; bases not matched to a gene: 12. The CDR3 covers 17 residues. The CDR3 coding sequence is TGTGCCAGCTCACCAATAAAGACGGGAGGGCCGGGAGATACGCAGTATTTT. Protein product: CASSPIKTGGPGDTQYF.

The genes are TRBV18 and TRBJ1-4; perhaps TRBD1 as D (5 bases). This CDR3 comprises 14 residues. Trimming removed 0 bases from V and 8 bases from J, with 10 bases in between. Germline values: CDR1 KGHSH, CDR2 LQKENI. DNA for the CDR3: TGTGCCAGCTCACCACCACGGACACACGAAAAACTGTTTTTT. Translating gives CASSPPRTHEKLFF.

V usage is TRBV5-4 and J usage is TRBJ2-7; 8 positions match TRBD2. Trimming cost V 7 bases and J 7 bases; bases outside gene matches: 13. The CDR3 has 14 amino acids. CDR1 is SGHNT, CDR2 YYREEE, per germline (reference sequence). The CDR3 bases are TGTGCCAGCGGGGTTCCGGGAGGGCCCGATGAGCAGTACTTC. It translates to CASGVPGGPDEQYF.

The V gene is TRBV4-1, the J gene TRBJ1-5; 9 nucleotides agree with TRBD1. The CDR3 runs to 15 residues. V lost 2 bases and J lost 7; bases outside the gene matches: 6. Germline CDR1 is MGHRA and CDR2 is YSYEKL. CDR3 nucleotides: TGCGCCAGCAGCCAAACGGGACAGGGTAGACAGCCCCAGCATTTT. Residues: CASSQTGQGRQPQHF.

This sequence joins TRBV30 and TRBJ2-2, with 16 positions matching TRBD2. There are 17 residues in the CDR3. Trimming removed 0 bases from V and 6 bases from J; junction bases left unmatched: 4. Germline CDR1 reads GTSNPN; CDR2 reads SVGIG (reference sequence). The CDR3 DNA follows: TGTGCCTGGAGTGTGCGGGGACTAGCGGGAGGGGCCGGGGAGCTGTTTTTT. This codes for CAWSVRGLAGGAGELFF. The whole variable domain, filled in from reference TRBV30 and TRBJ2-2, reads SQTIHQWPATLVQPVGSPLSLECTVEGTSNPNLYWYRQAAGRGLQLLFYSVGIGQISSEVPQNLSASRPQDRQFILSSKKLLLSDSGFYLCAWSVRGLAGGAGELFFGEGSRLTVL.

This chain connects TRBV27 to TRBJ1-4; 7 nucleotides align to TRBD1. Looked up from germline, CDR1 is MNHEY and CDR2 is SMNVEV (reference sequence). The CDR3 covers 13 residues. V gave up 4 bases and J gave up 6 bases; unmatched junction bases: 2. CDR3 sequence reads: CASSWGQYEKLFF. The CDR3 DNA follows: TGTGCCAGCAGTTGGGGACAGTATGAAAAACTGTTTTTT.

In its sample, this clone was seen a few times. This rearrangement joins TRBV4-1 to TRBJ2-7; D perhaps matches TRBD2 (6 bases). Germline CDR1 reads MGHRA; CDR2 reads YSYEKL. V lost 0 bases to trimming and J lost 4 bases, with 16 bases between them. The CDR3 is 16 amino acids. CDR3 sequence (DNA): TGCGCCAGCAGCCAAGAGGTCGTGGGGACTGGGTACGAGCAGTACTTC. This gives the protein CASSQEVVGTGYEQYF.

The chain employs TRBV4-3 and TRBJ2-1, with TRBD1 identical over 7 bases. With V trimmed by 2 bases and J by 9 bases, 10 bases remained unmatched. CDR3 length: 15 residues. Germline lookup yields CDR1 LGHNA and CDR2 YSLEER. The DNA for the CDR3 is TGCGCCAGCAGCCAAACTCCCAGGGGGAGCGGTGAGCAGTTCTTC. It is translated as CASSQTPRGSGEQFF.

The rearrangement uses TRBV4-2 and TRBJ2-1, with 11 bases lining up with TRBD2. Germline CDR1 LGHNA, CDR2 YNFKEQ. Trimming cost V 3 bases and J 7 bases; bases outside gene matches: 11. The CDR3 extends over 17 amino acids. CDR3 residues: CASSHGPASGGRNEQFF. In nucleotides, the CDR3 is TGTGCCAGCAGCCACGGCCCGGCTAGCGGGGGGCGAAATGAGCAGTTCTTC.

V gene TRBV3-1 (or the pseudogene TRBV3-2) combines with J gene TRBJ2-5; 7 positions agree with TRBD2. J lost 3 bases, V lost 4 bases, and 11 bases had no gene match. CDR1 is LGHDT and CDR2 is YNNKEL in the germline V gene (reference sequence). This CDR3 has 16 residues. CDR3 DNA: TGTGCCAGCAGCCCAACTAGCGCCAGGCACAAAGAGACCCAGTACTTC. Amino acids: CASSPTSARHKETQYF.

To note about this clone: The limits of the CDR3 on the DNA are not certain, so only TCRdb's listed CDR3 is given. V gene TRBV27 combines with J gene TRBJ2-3; TRBD2 is taken as the D call from the table, unchecked against the DNA. Including both end residues, the CDR3 is 14 amino acids long. Germline V gene data show CDR1 as MNHEY and CDR2 as SMNVEV (reference sequence). The CDR3 protein is CASSSSASAGTQYF.

The V call is TRBV9, the J call TRBJ2-3, with D unresolved. V shed 5 bases and J shed 2 bases, with 6 bases lying between them. Germline-derived CDR1 and CDR2 are SGDLS and YYNGEE. The CDR3 totals 12 residues. DNA for the CDR3: TGTGCCAGCAGTGAGGCCACAGATACGCAGTATTTT. Its translation is CASSEATDTQYF.

The V call is TRBV7-2, the J call TRBJ2-3, with D perhaps TRBD1 (6 bases). Trimming shortened V by 5 bases and J by 7 bases, and 10 bases separated the two germline ends. This CDR3 is built from 12 residues. In germline, CDR1 is SGHTA, CDR2 FQGNSA. For the CDR3, the DNA is TGTGCCAGCAGCCGGGACATTAATACGCAGTATTTT. This translates into CASSRDINTQYF.

This clone was detected only a few times. The chain carries TRBV6-1 and TRBJ1-1; no definite D call. CDR1 is MNHNS, CDR2 SASEGT, per germline. V was pared by 2 bases and J by 0 bases, with 10 bases between. CDR3 length equals 15 residues. CDR3 in DNA: TGTGCCAGCAGTGAAAGCGGCAGGATGAACACTGAAGCTTTCTTT. Translated, it gives CASSESGRMNTEAFF.